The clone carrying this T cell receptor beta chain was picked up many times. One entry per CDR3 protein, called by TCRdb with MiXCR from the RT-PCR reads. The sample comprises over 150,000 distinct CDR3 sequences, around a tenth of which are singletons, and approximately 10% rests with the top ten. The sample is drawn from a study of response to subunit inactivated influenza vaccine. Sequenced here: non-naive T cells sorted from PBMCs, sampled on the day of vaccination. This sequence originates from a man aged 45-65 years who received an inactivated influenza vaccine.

CDR3 sequence reads: CASSSGGFGYTF. The CDR3 DNA sequence: TGTGCCAGCAGCTCAGGGGGCTTTGGCTACACCTTC. The rearrangement uses TRBV27 and TRBJ1-2, with 8 bases lining up with TRBD1. The trim removed 6 bases at V and 7 bases at J, leaving 4 bases unmatched. This CDR3 is 12 amino acids long. Germline CDR1 is MNHEY and CDR2 is SMNVEV (reference sequence).